The present T cell receptor beta chain was sequenced within a study of radiotherapy plus CTLA-4 blockade in lung cancer (dated by TCRdb to between 2018 and 2020). A note on the overall study: Among enrolled patients, 18% had an objective response and approximately 30% reached disease control.

As encoded in the germline V gene, CDR1 is MDHEN while CDR2 is SYDVKM. Spanning cysteine to phenylalanine, the CDR3 consists of 12 amino acids. Solely the CDR3 DNA is kept, with 36 bases framed from the first base. Trimming takes 3 bases from V and 3 bases from J, and the germline ends sit 3 bases apart. Focal radiation therapy combined with CTLA-4 blockade (ipilimumab) was tested in patients with chemo-refractory metastatic non-small-cell lung cancer. As for this clone: Its cognate antigen has yet to be identified. No much larger clone exists at a distance of one base, and base qualities are not known.

Preparation of the library involved the immunoSEQ multiplex PCR assay. TCRdb retrieved this table from immuneACCESS and kept in-frame rearrangements only. Not all clones are present; in checked studies, unresolved V genes account for under half, and no reason is known for the remainder. The sample yields 55,000 to 80,000 clones; 80% to 90% were counted once. The top ten clones comprise 35% to 45% of the sample. Here is what the overall study found, with its caveats: Increased serum interferon-beta after radiation, together with early dynamic changes in blood T cell clones, were reported to be the strongest predictors of response. After treatment with radiotherapy and ipilimumab, TCR clones that originated in tumors expanded in peripheral blood.

The receptor comes from a human donor with non-small cell lung cancer that progressed on radiotherapy plus ipilimumab. The sequence joins TRBV28 to TRBJ1-5; the D gene identity is not certain. This sample comprised peripheral blood, obtained from a patient treated with radiotherapy plus ipilimumab. The DNA reads as follows: TGTGCCAGCAGTTTTCCCAATCAGCCCCAGCATTTT. This encodes CASSFPNQPQHF.